This T cell receptor beta chain was sequenced during a study of CD8+ T cells in alopecia areata. In regard to this clone: This sample includes further DNA sequences coding for the same CDR3.

Sequencing templates came from extracted RNA that was reverse transcribed into cDNA. Sequenced by immunoSEQ multiplex PCR; TCRdb stores in-frame clones only, minus some. Among approximately 34,000 clones listed, 55% were seen once. V shed 3 bases and J 2 bases; nucleotides not matched to a gene: 0. CDR1 is MNHEY, CDR2 SMNVEV, per germline (reference sequence). This CDR3 region has 13 residues. The sequencing sample was made of NKG2D-high CD8+ T cells sorted from blood. The TCR originated in a human donor with alopecia areata. The V gene is TRBV27, the J gene TRBJ2-7; the match to TRBD2 covers 8 bases. CDR3 in amino acids: CASSLTSAYEQYF. The CDR3 nucleotides read TGTGCCAGCAGTTTGACTAGCGCCTACGAGCAGTACTTC.